Following are 11 T cell receptor beta chains from one sample sequenced in a study of T cell responses to AZD1222 COVID-19 vaccine. Measured with immunoSEQ multiplex PCR; TCRdb has only the in-frame clones, and not every one. Here the sample spans some 150,000 clones, 70% to 90% being singletons. Sequenced material: peripheral blood, taken on day 0 of MenACWY control vaccination. The receptors derive from an adult in good health.

The chain joins TRBV5-1 to TRBJ1-3; D is unresolved. Trimming pared 7 bases from V and 0 bases from J, leaving 14 bases between. From germline, CDR1 is SGHRS and CDR2 YFSETQ. The CDR3 totals 15 residues. CDR3 protein: CASRADTDSGNTIYF. DNA of the CDR3: TGCGCCAGCCGCGCTGACACGGACTCTGGAAACACCATATATTTT.

This chain connects TRBV7-2 to TRBJ1-3; no clear D. The CDR3 is 14 residues long. Trimming took 4 bases from V and 0 from J, leaving 7 bases between them. The V gene's germline CDR1 is SGHTA and CDR2 FQGNSA. CDR3 sequence reads: CASSSGFSGNTIYF. CDR3 sequence (DNA): TGTGCCAGCAGCTCGGGGTTCTCTGGAAACACCATATATTTT.

This rearrangement joins TRBV4-1 to TRBJ1-2; the match to TRBD1 covers 10 bases. From germline, CDR1 is MGHRA and CDR2 YSYEKL. The CDR3 is 15 amino acids. The trim removed 1 base at V and 8 bases at J, leaving 7 bases unmatched. CDR3 protein: CASSQGQGAISGYTF. CDR3 DNA sequence: TGCGCCAGCAGCCAAGGACAGGGGGCGATATCGGGCTACACCTTC.

This clone was found once. This chain links TRBV14 with TRBJ2-7; unclear D gene. V lost 1 base and J lost 7, with 23 bases in between. Germline assignment: CDR1 SGHDN and CDR2 FVKESK. CDR3 length: 17 amino acids. The CDR3 DNA reads TGTGCCAGCAGCCAAGCCGCTGGGCCGATTCGGGCGAGGGAGCAGTACTTC. This gives the protein CASSQAAGPIRAREQYF.

The chain joins TRBV11-2 to TRBJ2-3; no reliable D call. V gave up 3 bases and J gave up 0 bases, with 7 bases separating them. Germline lookup yields CDR1 SGHAT and CDR2 FQNNGV. The CDR3 has 14 amino acids. The CDR3 here is CASSFAGSTDTQYF. DNA for the CDR3: TGTGCCAGCAGCTTTGCAGGTAGCACAGATACGCAGTATTTT.

The rearrangement joins TRBV7-2 to TRBJ1-3, with a tentative D call TRBD1 (6 bases). There are 16 residues in the CDR3. Germline-derived CDR1 and CDR2 are SGHTA and FQGNSA. Trimming stripped 5 bases from V and 4 bases from J, with 18 bases between. CDR3: CASSVGGARRGNTIYF. The CDR3 DNA follows: TGTGCCAGCAGCGTGGGGGGGGCGCGAAGAGGAAACACCATATATTTT.

V gene TRBV7-2 combines with J gene TRBJ1-1; unclear D gene. CDR1 is SGHTA, CDR2 FQGNSA, per germline. The V end lost 0 bases, the J end lost 4 bases, and 3 bases lay between the germline ends. The CDR3 has 12 amino acids. The CDR3 loop is CASSLATTEAFF. Here the CDR3 DNA reads TGTGCCAGCAGCTTAGCGACCACTGAAGCTTTCTTT. Combining the CDR3 with reference TRBV7-2 and TRBJ1-1 gives the whole variable domain GAGVSQSPSNKVTEKGKDVELRCDPISGHTALYWYRQSLGQGLEFLIYFQGNSAPDKSGLPSDRFSAERTGGSVSTLTIQRTQQEDSAVYLCASSLATTEAFFGQGTRLTVV.

This clone was observed a single time. The J gene is TRBJ2-5, the V gene TRBV5-1; 9 bases fit TRBD1. This CDR3 region has 15 residues. Germline CDR1 is SGHRS and CDR2 is YFSETQ. After removal of 6 bases from V and 2 bases from J, the junction contained 8 bases not matched to a gene. The CDR3 nucleotides read TGCGCCAGCAAGGGACAGGGAGGGGGTCAAGAGACCCAGTACTTC. Translated, it gives CASKGQGGGQETQYF.

The V gene is TRBV6-5, the J gene TRBJ2-1; weak D call: TRBD1 (5 bases). The CDR3 runs to 16 residues. Trimming left V 2 bases short and J 3 bases short, with 14 bases between. Germline V gene lookup returns CDR1 MNHEY and CDR2 SVGAGI. CDR3 in amino acids: CASSYTGHRLYNEQFF. The CDR3 bases are TGTGCCAGCAGTTACACGGGCCACAGGCTCTACAATGAGCAGTTCTTC.

The V gene is TRBV7-9, the J gene TRBJ2-3; 11 bases are a match to TRBD2. Per germline, CDR1 SEHNR and CDR2 FQNEAQ (reference sequence). The CDR3 sequence is 19 residues long. Germline trimming cut 1 base from V and 4 bases from J; bases unmatched to any gene: 13. The CDR3 loop is CASSLVLSTSGSGPDTQYF. For the CDR3, the DNA is TGTGCCAGCAGCTTAGTTCTTAGTACTAGCGGGAGTGGGCCAGATACGCAGTATTTT.

This clone was counted once. The chain is built from TRBV6-4 and TRBJ2-3; 7 nucleotides match TRBD2. Looked up from germline, CDR1 is MRHNA and CDR2 is SNTAGT. The CDR3 spans 14 residues. V lost 4 bases, J lost 3 bases, and 4 bases stayed unmatched. The CDR3 region is CASSAAGITDTQYF. CDR3 coding DNA: TGTGCCAGCAGTGCAGCGGGGATAACAGATACGCAGTATTTT.